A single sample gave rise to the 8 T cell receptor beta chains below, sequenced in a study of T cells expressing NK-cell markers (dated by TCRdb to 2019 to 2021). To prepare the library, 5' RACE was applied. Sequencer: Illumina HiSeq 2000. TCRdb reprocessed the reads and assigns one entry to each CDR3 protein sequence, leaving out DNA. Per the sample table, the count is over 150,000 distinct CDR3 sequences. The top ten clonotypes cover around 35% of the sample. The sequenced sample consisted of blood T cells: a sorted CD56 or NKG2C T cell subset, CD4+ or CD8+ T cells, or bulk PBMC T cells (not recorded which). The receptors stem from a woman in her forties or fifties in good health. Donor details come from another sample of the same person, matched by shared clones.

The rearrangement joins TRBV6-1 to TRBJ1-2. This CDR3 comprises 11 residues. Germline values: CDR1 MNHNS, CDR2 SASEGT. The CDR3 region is CASTSEYGYTF.

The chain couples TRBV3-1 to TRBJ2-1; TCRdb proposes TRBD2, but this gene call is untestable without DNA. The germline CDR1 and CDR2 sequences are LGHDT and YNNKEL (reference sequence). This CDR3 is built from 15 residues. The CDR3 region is CASSQGSGGKDEQFF.

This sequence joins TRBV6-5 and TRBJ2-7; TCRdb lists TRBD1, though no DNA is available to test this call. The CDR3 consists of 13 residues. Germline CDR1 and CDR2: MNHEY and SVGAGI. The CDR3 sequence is CASSRTGDYEQYF.

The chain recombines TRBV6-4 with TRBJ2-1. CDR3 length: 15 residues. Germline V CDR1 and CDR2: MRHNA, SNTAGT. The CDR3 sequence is CASSDPALSYNEQFF.

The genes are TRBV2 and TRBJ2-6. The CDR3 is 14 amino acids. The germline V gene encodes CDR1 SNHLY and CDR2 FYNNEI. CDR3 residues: CASEPGSGANVLTF.

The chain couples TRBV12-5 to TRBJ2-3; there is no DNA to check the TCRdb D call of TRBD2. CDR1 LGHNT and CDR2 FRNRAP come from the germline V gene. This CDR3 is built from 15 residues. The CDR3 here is CASGPSGGGTDTQYF.

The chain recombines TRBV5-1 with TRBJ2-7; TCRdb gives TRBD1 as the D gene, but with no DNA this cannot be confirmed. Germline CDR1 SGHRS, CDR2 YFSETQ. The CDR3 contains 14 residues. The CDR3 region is CASSLVQGENEQYF.

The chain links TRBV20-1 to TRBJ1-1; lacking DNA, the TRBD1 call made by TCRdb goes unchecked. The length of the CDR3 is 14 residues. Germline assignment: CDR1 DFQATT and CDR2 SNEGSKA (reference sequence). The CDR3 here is CSASETGIDTEAFF.